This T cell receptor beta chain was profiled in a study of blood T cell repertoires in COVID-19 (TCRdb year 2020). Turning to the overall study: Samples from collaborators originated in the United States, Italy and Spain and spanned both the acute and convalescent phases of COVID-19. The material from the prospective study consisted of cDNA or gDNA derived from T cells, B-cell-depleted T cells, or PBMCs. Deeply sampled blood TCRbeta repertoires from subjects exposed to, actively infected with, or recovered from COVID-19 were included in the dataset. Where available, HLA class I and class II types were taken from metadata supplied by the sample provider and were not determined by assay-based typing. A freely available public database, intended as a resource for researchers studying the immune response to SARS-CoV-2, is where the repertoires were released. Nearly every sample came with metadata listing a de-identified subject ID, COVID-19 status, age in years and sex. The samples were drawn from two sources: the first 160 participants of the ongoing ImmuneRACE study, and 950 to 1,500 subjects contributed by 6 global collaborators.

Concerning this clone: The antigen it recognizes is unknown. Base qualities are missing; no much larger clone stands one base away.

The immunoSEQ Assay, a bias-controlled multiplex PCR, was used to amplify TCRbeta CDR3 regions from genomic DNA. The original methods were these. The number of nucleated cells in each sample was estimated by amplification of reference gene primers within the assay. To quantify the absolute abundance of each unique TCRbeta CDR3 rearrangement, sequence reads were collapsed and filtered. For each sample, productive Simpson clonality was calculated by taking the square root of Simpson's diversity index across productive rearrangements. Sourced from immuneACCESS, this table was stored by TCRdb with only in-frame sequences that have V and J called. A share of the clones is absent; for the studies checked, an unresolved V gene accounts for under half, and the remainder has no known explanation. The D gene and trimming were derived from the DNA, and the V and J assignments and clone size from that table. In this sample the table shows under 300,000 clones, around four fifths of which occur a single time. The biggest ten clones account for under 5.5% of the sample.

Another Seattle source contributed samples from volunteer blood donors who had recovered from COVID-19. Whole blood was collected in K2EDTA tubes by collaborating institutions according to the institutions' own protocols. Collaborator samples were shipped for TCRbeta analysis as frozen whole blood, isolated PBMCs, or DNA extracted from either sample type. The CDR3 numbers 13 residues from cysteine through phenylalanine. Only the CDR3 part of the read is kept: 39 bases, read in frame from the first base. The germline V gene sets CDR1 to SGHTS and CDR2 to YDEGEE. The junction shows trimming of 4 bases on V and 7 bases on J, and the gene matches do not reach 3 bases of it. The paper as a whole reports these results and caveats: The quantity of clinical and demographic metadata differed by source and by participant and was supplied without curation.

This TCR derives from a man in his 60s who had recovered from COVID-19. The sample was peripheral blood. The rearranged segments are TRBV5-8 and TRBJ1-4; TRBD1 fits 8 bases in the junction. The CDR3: CASSPTGGEKLFF. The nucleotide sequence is TGTGCCAGCAGCCCTACAGGGGGTGAAAAACTGTTTTTT. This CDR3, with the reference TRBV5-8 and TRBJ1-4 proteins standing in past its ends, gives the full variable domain EAGVTQSPTHLIKTRGQQATLRCSPISGHTSVYWYQQALGLGLQFLLWYDEGEERNRGNFPPRFSGRQFPNYSSELNVNALELEDSALYLCASSPTGGEKLFFGSGTQLSVL.